This T cell receptor (beta chain) was profiled in a study of cytomegalovirus exposure and HLA in healthy donors. Whole-study context: The same platform was used for the 120 validation repertoires and the 600 to 850 first-cohort repertoires, a later analysis reported.

Clones were read by immunoSEQ multiplex PCR, and TCRdb kept only the in-frame ones, dropping some. The sample consists of about 73,000 clones, about 95% of them appearing once. The study's findings and limits: Cytomegalovirus status, reportedly, was diagnosed with high specificity and sensitivity by the classifier.

As regards this clone: What it binds is unknown.

This CDR3 is 14 amino acids long. V was shortened by 4 bases and J by 0 bases, with 7 bases between the two germline ends. CDR1 is SGHAT and CDR2 is FQNNGV in the germline V gene. The donors were part of the roughly 120-subject validation cohort, which stood apart from the approximately 670-subject first cohort. The chain links TRBV11-2 to TRBJ1-5; TRBD1 is a possible D gene (5 bases). This sequence was found in a young man in good health and CMV-seronegative. Specimen: PBMCs. The CDR3 region is CASSSQDSNQPQHF. CDR3 nucleotide sequence: TGTGCCAGCAGCTCACAGGATAGCAATCAGCCCCAGCATTTT.